This TCR beta chain was sequenced during a study of shared clonotypes between healthy human individuals. The data were produced by immunoSEQ multiplex PCR, yet TCRdb's version contains in-frame clones alone and is incomplete. The sample contains around 500,000 clones, 70% to 85% of which appear only once. The V gene's germline CDR1 is SGHTA and CDR2 FQGNSA. Unmatched junction bases numbered 3, after V lost 1 base and J lost 7 bases. The CDR3 has 14 amino acids. The sequence was collected from a woman in her forties in good health. Some clones in this sample may be carry-over from other donors' samples. V gene TRBV7-2 combines with J gene TRBJ2-1, with 8 bases lining up with TRBD2. The source material was PBMCs. The CDR3 DNA sequence: TGTGCCAGCAGCTTAGGATCTAGCGGGAATGAGCAGTTCTTC. Translated, it gives CASSLGSSGNEQFF.